A selection of T cell receptor beta chains follows, all from one sample in a study of technical replicates of blood from several donors. Clones were read by immunoSEQ multiplex PCR, and TCRdb kept only the in-frame ones, dropping some. Among under 85,000 clones listed, around 93% were seen once. The specimen was T cells isolated from PBMCs. These receptors all come from a human donor in good health. The CDR3 runs from the conserved cysteine through the conserved F or W. The order of the fields is J gene, V gene, D gene, clone size, CDR3 protein, CDR3 DNA. The D gene is left open where the match is weak. The size of a clone is reported for some rows only, either as once, few or many, or as a class for expanded clones.

j_gene: TRBJ2-7
v_gene: TRBV30
d_gene: TRBD1
abundance: -
CDR3aa: CAWTDRPLSYEQYF
CDR3nt: TGTGCCTGGACGGACAGGCCTCTCTCCTACGAGCAGTACTTC

j_gene: TRBJ2-7
v_gene: TRBV30
d_gene: -
abundance: -
CDR3aa: CAWGDTNYEQYF
CDR3nt: TGTGCCTGGGGGGACACTAACTACGAGCAGTACTTC

j_gene: TRBJ1-5
v_gene: TRBV6-1
d_gene: -
abundance: few
CDR3aa: CASSELRRGSNQPQHF
CDR3nt: TGTGCCAGCAGTGAATTGCGTAGGGGCAGCAATCAGCCCCAGCATTTT

j_gene: TRBJ1-2
v_gene: TRBV13
d_gene: TRBD1
abundance: -
CDR3aa: CASSLLSGGNDYGYTF
CDR3nt: TGTGCCAGCAGCTTATTATCAGGGGGGAACGACTATGGCTACACCTTC

j_gene: TRBJ1-5
v_gene: TRBV28
d_gene: TRBD1
abundance: -
CDR3aa: CASDRGQPQHF
CDR3nt: TGTGCCAGCGACAGGGGTCAGCCCCAGCATTTT

j_gene: TRBJ2-2
v_gene: TRBV2
d_gene: -
abundance: -
CDR3aa: CASRPGGHTGELFF
CDR3nt: TGTGCCAGCAGGCCCGGGGGGCATACCGGGGAGCTGTTTTTT

j_gene: TRBJ2-7
v_gene: TRBV28
d_gene: -
abundance: -
CDR3aa: CASSLSAGISYEQYF
CDR3nt: TGTGCCAGCAGTTTATCGGCAGGGATCTCCTACGAGCAGTACTTC

j_gene: TRBJ1-5
v_gene: TRBV28
d_gene: TRBD1
abundance: -
CDR3aa: CASSLDRVTRPQHF
CDR3nt: TGTGCCAGCAGTTTAGACAGGGTGACTAGGCCCCAGCATTTT

j_gene: TRBJ2-3
v_gene: TRBV4-2
d_gene: TRBD2
abundance: -
CDR3aa: CASSQDWAGGGRAGTDTQYF
CDR3nt: TGTGCCAGCAGCCAAGATTGGGCAGGTGGCGGGAGGGCCGGCACAGATACGCAGTATTTT

j_gene: TRBJ1-1
v_gene: TRBV20-1
d_gene: -
abundance: -
CDR3aa: CSHGRGYGAFF
CDR3nt: TGCAGTCACGGCAGGGGTTATGGAGCTTTCTTT

j_gene: TRBJ1-5
v_gene: TRBV5-6
d_gene: -
abundance: -
CDR3aa: CASSARDQPQHF
CDR3nt: TGTGCCAGCAGCGCCAGGGATCAGCCCCAGCATTTT

j_gene: TRBJ1-3
v_gene: TRBV27
d_gene: -
abundance: -
CDR3aa: CASSSNRVGMGNTIYF
CDR3nt: TGTGCCAGCAGTTCAAACAGGGTAGGGATGGGAAACACCATATATTTT

j_gene: TRBJ1-4
v_gene: TRBV15
d_gene: TRBD1
abundance: -
CDR3aa: CATSPGQGRGVRDEKLFF
CDR3nt: TGTGCCACCAGCCCCGGACAGGGCAGGGGAGTGCGTGACGAAAAACTGTTTTTT

j_gene: TRBJ2-7
v_gene: TRBV6-4
d_gene: -
abundance: -
CDR3aa: CASSEDRAGNEQYF
CDR3nt: TGTGCCAGCAGTGAAGACCGGGCAGGGAACGAGCAGTACTTC

j_gene: TRBJ2-3
v_gene: TRBV6-5
d_gene: -
abundance: -
CDR3aa: CASSSEGWRLQDTQYF
CDR3nt: TGTGCCAGCAGTTCGGAAGGGTGGAGGCTCCAGGATACGCAGTATTTT

j_gene: TRBJ1-5
v_gene: TRBV10-2
d_gene: -
abundance: -
CDR3aa: CASSEDEGRRNQPQHF
CDR3nt: TGCGCCAGCAGTGAGGACGAGGGTAGGAGAAATCAGCCCCAGCATTTT

j_gene: TRBJ2-7
v_gene: TRBV11-2
d_gene: -
abundance: -
CDR3aa: CASSLAGRPPYEQYF
CDR3nt: TGTGCCAGCAGCTTAGCAGGCAGGCCGCCCTACGAGCAGTACTTC

j_gene: TRBJ2-7
v_gene: TRBV5-4
d_gene: TRBD2
abundance: -
CDR3aa: CASSLKVGRLAGSYEQYF
CDR3nt: TGTGCCAGCAGCTTGAAGGTGGGCCGACTAGCGGGGTCCTACGAGCAGTACTTC

j_gene: TRBJ1-2
v_gene: TRBV11-2
d_gene: TRBD1
abundance: -
CDR3aa: CASSLERGQGFYGYTF
CDR3nt: TGTGCCAGCAGCTTAGAGAGGGGACAGGGGTTCTATGGCTACACCTTC

j_gene: TRBJ2-1
v_gene: TRBV2
d_gene: -
abundance: -
CDR3aa: CASSEASAGKWNEQFF
CDR3nt: TGTGCCAGCAGTGAAGCGTCGGCGGGGAAGTGGAATGAGCAGTTCTTC

j_gene: TRBJ1-1
v_gene: TRBV19
d_gene: TRBD1
abundance: once
CDR3aa: CASRRTGMNTEAFF
CDR3nt: TGTGCCAGTAGAAGGACAGGAATGAACACTGAAGCTTTCTTT

j_gene: TRBJ2-1
v_gene: TRBV11-2
d_gene: TRBD2
abundance: -
CDR3aa: CASSLGLAEVF
CDR3nt: TGTGCCAGCAGCTTGGGTCTAGCGGAAGTCTTC

j_gene: TRBJ2-7
v_gene: TRBV5-1
d_gene: TRBD1
abundance: -
CDR3aa: CASSLSQGRSYEQYF
CDR3nt: TGCGCCAGCAGCTTGTCACAGGGGCGCTCCTACGAGCAGTACTTC

j_gene: TRBJ1-1
v_gene: TRBV7-9
d_gene: -
abundance: -
CDR3aa: CASSRGDYEAFF
CDR3nt: TGTGCCAGCAGCCGGGGAGATTACGAAGCTTTCTTT

j_gene: TRBJ1-1
v_gene: TRBV18
d_gene: -
abundance: -
CDR3aa: CASSPSQTTEAFF
CDR3nt: TGTGCCAGCTCACCCTCACAGACCACTGAAGCTTTCTTT

j_gene: TRBJ2-1
v_gene: TRBV15
d_gene: TRBD2
abundance: -
CDR3aa: CATSRDSGGLTSGISSYNEQFF
CDR3nt: TGTGCCACCAGCAGAGATTCCGGGGGGTTGACTAGCGGGATAAGCTCCTACAATGAGCAGTTCTTC

j_gene: TRBJ2-7
v_gene: TRBV9
d_gene: -
abundance: -
CDR3aa: CASSVGGPPYEQYF
CDR3nt: TGTGCCAGCAGCGTAGGGGGGCCTCCCTACGAGCAGTACTTC

j_gene: TRBJ2-1
v_gene: TRBV5-4
d_gene: TRBD2
abundance: -
CDR3aa: CASSPGLAGGSQFF
CDR3nt: TGTGCCAGCAGCCCGGGACTAGCGGGGGGCTCACAGTTCTTC

j_gene: TRBJ2-1
v_gene: TRBV28
d_gene: -
abundance: -
CDR3aa: CASSPFYNEQFF
CDR3nt: TGTGCCAGCAGTCCCTTCTACAATGAGCAGTTCTTC

j_gene: TRBJ1-2
v_gene: TRBV7-9
d_gene: TRBD1
abundance: -
CDR3aa: CASSLTPGTGGVLGYTF
CDR3nt: TGTGCCAGCAGCTTAACGCCCGGGACAGGGGGCGTTTTAGGCTACACCTTC

j_gene: TRBJ2-2
v_gene: TRBV9
d_gene: TRBD2
abundance: once
CDR3aa: CASSTNPTSGNPNTGELFF
CDR3nt: TGTGCCAGCAGCACTAACCCGACTAGCGGGAACCCGAACACCGGGGAGCTGTTTTTT

j_gene: TRBJ2-6
v_gene: TRBV5-1
d_gene: -
abundance: -
CDR3aa: CASSRELSGANVLTF
CDR3nt: TGCGCCAGCAGCAGGGAGTTATCTGGGGCCAACGTCCTGACTTTC

j_gene: TRBJ1-1
v_gene: TRBV7-3
d_gene: -
abundance: -
CDR3aa: CASSEGGWYHTEAFF
CDR3nt: TGTGCCAGCAGCGAAGGGGGTTGGTATCACACTGAAGCTTTCTTT

j_gene: TRBJ2-1
v_gene: TRBV5-4
d_gene: TRBD2
abundance: -
CDR3aa: CASSSMTSGRANEQFF
CDR3nt: TGTGCCAGCAGCTCAATGACTAGCGGGAGGGCGAATGAGCAGTTCTTC

j_gene: TRBJ2-5
v_gene: TRBV4-2
d_gene: -
abundance: -
CDR3aa: CASSQVSPGGIGQETQYF
CDR3nt: TGTGCCAGCAGCCAAGTATCGCCCGGCGGGATAGGGCAAGAGACCCAGTACTTC

j_gene: TRBJ1-2
v_gene: TRBV7-6
d_gene: TRBD1
abundance: once
CDR3aa: CASSPGDRVYGYTF
CDR3nt: TGTGCCAGCAGCCCCGGGGACAGGGTGTATGGCTACACCTTC

j_gene: TRBJ2-3
v_gene: TRBV4-1
d_gene: TRBD2
abundance: -
CDR3aa: CASSQDLGLAGPTDTQYF
CDR3nt: TGCGCCAGCAGCCAAGATTTGGGACTAGCGGGACCCACAGATACGCAGTATTTT

j_gene: TRBJ2-5
v_gene: TRBV28
d_gene: -
abundance: -
CDR3aa: CASDWGRGQETQYF
CDR3nt: TGTGCCAGCGACTGGGGCAGGGGCCAAGAGACCCAGTACTTC

j_gene: TRBJ1-1
v_gene: TRBV7-9
d_gene: -
abundance: -
CDR3aa: CASSDELLRDNTEAFF
CDR3nt: TGTGCCAGCAGCGACGAACTTCTGAGGGATAACACTGAAGCTTTCTTT

j_gene: TRBJ2-5
v_gene: TRBV6-5
d_gene: -
abundance: -
CDR3aa: CASGMHAQETQYF
CDR3nt: TGTGCCAGCGGTATGCATGCGCAAGAGACCCAGTACTTC

j_gene: TRBJ2-7
v_gene: TRBV27
d_gene: TRBD1
abundance: few
CDR3aa: CASSPRTGLYEQYF
CDR3nt: TGTGCCAGCAGCCCTAGGACAGGGTTGTACGAGCAGTACTTC

j_gene: TRBJ1-5
v_gene: TRBV6-1
d_gene: -
abundance: -
CDR3aa: CASSGQILDQPQHF
CDR3nt: TGTGCCAGCAGTGGACAGATTTTAGATCAGCCCCAGCATTTT

j_gene: TRBJ2-7
v_gene: TRBV7-6
d_gene: TRBD2
abundance: -
CDR3aa: CASSPHAGGKPYEQYF
CDR3nt: TGTGCCAGCAGCCCCCATGCGGGAGGCAAGCCCTACGAGCAGTACTTC

j_gene: TRBJ2-1
v_gene: TRBV7-9
d_gene: -
abundance: once
CDR3aa: CASSYGLDNEQFF
CDR3nt: TGTGCCAGCAGCTATGGACTCGACAATGAGCAGTTCTTC

j_gene: TRBJ1-1
v_gene: TRBV5-1
d_gene: TRBD1
abundance: -
CDR3aa: CASSPGTDTEAFF
CDR3nt: TGCGCCAGCAGTCCCGGGACAGACACTGAAGCTTTCTTT

j_gene: TRBJ2-2
v_gene: TRBV19
d_gene: -
abundance: -
CDR3aa: CASSIPLALTGELFF
CDR3nt: TGTGCCAGTAGTATACCTCTAGCCCTCACCGGGGAGCTGTTTTTT

j_gene: TRBJ2-5
v_gene: TRBV10-1
d_gene: -
abundance: -
CDR3aa: CASSGAGTALRETQYF
CDR3nt: TGCGCCAGCAGTGGGGCCGGGACTGCTCTTCGAGAGACCCAGTACTTC

j_gene: TRBJ2-3
v_gene: TRBV15
d_gene: TRBD2
abundance: -
CDR3aa: CATSHASSGPDTQYF
CDR3nt: TGTGCCACCAGCCATGCTAGTAGCGGGCCAGATACGCAGTATTTT

j_gene: TRBJ2-5
v_gene: TRBV11-2
d_gene: -
abundance: -
CDR3aa: CAGQGGTRQYF
CDR3nt: TGTGCCGGCCAGGGGGGAACTAGACAGTACTTC

j_gene: TRBJ2-2
v_gene: TRBV28
d_gene: TRBD1
abundance: -
CDR3aa: CASSPAGGTGQTGELFF
CDR3nt: TGTGCCAGCAGCCCGGCTGGTGGGACAGGCCAAACCGGGGAGCTGTTTTTT

j_gene: TRBJ1-4
v_gene: TRBV2
d_gene: TRBD1
abundance: -
CDR3aa: CASIRDSIIINEKLFF
CDR3nt: TGTGCCAGCATTCGGGACAGCATAATTATTAATGAAAAACTGTTTTTT